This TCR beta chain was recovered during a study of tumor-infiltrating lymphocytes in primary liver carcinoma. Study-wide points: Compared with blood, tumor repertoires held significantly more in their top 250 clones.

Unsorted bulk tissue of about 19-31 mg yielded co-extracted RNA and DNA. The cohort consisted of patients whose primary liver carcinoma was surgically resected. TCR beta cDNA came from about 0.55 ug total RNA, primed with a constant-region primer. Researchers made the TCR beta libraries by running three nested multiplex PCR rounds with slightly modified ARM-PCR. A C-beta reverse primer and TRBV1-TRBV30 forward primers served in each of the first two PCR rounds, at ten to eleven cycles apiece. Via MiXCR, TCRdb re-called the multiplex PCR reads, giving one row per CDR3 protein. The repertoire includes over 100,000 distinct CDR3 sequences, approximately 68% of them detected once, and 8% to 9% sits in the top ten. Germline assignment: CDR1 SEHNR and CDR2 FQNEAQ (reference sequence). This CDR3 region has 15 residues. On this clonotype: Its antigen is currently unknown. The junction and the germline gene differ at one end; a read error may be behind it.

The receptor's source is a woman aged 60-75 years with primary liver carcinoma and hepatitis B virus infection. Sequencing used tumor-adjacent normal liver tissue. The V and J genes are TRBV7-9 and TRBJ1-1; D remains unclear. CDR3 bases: TGTGTCAGCAGCTTAGCGCGGTACAGAAGCACTGAAGCTTTCTTT. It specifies CVSSLARYRSTEAFF. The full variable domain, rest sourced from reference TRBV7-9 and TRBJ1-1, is DTGVSQNPRHKITKRGQNVTFRCDPISEHNRLYWYRQTLGQGPEFLTYFQNEAQLEKSRLLSDRFSAERPKGSFSTLEIQRTEQGDSAMYLCVSSLARYRSTEAFFGQGTRLTVV.